Sequencing of this T cell receptor beta chain was carried out in a study of control samples from healthy donors and cancer patients. A few counts support this clone. Here immunoSEQ multiplex PCR was the method, and the copy in TCRdb shows in-frame clones only, minus some. The data show 70,000 to 80,000 clones, about 90% seen once. V lost 3 bases, J lost 2 bases, and 9 bases stayed unmatched. CDR3 size: 16 residues. CDR1 is SGHVS, CDR2 FQNEAQ, per germline. The chain links TRBV7-8 to TRBJ2-7; TRBD1 matches at 8 bases. The sequenced material came from blood. The receptor's source is a woman aged 50 to 65 in good health. The CDR3 spells CASSFNRDRSTYEQYF. The CDR3 DNA reads TGTGCCAGCAGCTTTAACCGGGACAGGAGCACCTACGAGCAGTACTTC.